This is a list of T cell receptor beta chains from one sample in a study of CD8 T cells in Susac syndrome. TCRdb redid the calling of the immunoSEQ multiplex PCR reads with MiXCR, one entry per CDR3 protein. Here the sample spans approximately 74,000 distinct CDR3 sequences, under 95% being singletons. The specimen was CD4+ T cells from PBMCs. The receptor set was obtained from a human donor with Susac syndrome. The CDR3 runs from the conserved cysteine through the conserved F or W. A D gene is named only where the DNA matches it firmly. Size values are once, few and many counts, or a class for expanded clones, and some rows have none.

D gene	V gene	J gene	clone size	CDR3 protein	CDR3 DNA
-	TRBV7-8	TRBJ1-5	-	CASSPRWFMFEPQHF	TGTGCCAGCAGCCCCCGGTGGTTTATGTTTGAGCCCCAGCATTTT
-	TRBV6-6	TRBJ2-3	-	CASSTFNTDTQYF	TGTGCCAGCAGCACCTTCAACACAGATACGCAGTATTTT
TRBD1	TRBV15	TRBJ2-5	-	CATSIDDRGRIETQYF	TGTGCCACCAGCATAGACGACAGGGGGCGCATCGAGACCCAGTACTTC
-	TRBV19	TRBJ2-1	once	CASSGLGTPNNEQFF	TGTGCCAGTAGCGGTCTAGGGACGCCGAACAATGAGCAGTTCTTC
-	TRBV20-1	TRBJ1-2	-	CSASEQNYGYTF	TGCAGTGCTAGTGAACAGAACTATGGCTACACCTTC
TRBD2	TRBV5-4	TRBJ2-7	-	CASSPASGPYEQYF	TGTGCCAGCAGCCCCGCTAGCGGGCCCTACGAGCAGTACTTC
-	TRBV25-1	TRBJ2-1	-	CATNRDAGSNEQFF	TGTGCCACTAACCGGGACGCGGGGAGCAATGAGCAGTTCTTC
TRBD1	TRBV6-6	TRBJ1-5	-	CASSLTGGLSNHPQHF	TGTGCCAGCAGTCTGACAGGGGGCTTAAGCAATCATCCCCAGCATTTT
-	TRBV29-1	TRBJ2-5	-	CSVVSQRQRSTQYF	TGCAGCGTTGTATCCCAAAGACAGCGAAGTACTCAGTACTTC
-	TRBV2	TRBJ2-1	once	CASSEQPYNEQFF	TGTGCCAGCAGTGAACAGCCATACAATGAGCAGTTCTTC
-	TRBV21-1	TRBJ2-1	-	CASSKSPKEQFF	TGTGCCAGCAGCAAAAGCCCGAAGGAGCAGTTCTTC
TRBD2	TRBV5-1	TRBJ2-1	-	CASSGGLAGGLRSYNEQFF	TGCGCCAGCAGCGGAGGACTAGCGGGGGGGCTTCGGTCCTACAATGAGCAGTTCTTC
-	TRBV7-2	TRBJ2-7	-	CASSSTRGLYEQYF	TGTGCCAGCAGCTCAACCCGCGGGCTCTACGAGCAGTACTTC
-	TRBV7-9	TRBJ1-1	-	CASSLARRGTEAFF	TGTGCCAGCAGCTTAGCCCGGCGGGGCACTGAAGCTTTCTTT
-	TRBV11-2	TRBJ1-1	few	CASSLGATTGRGGAFF	TGTGCCAGCAGCTTAGGTGCAACCACAGGGCGCGGGGGAGCTTTCTTT
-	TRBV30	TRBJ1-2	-	CAWSKTLLDYGYTF	TGTGCCTGGAGTAAGACACTTCTAGACTATGGCTACACCTTC
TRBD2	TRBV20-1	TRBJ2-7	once	CSAPSGIRYEQYF	TGCAGTGCTCCTAGCGGGATAAGGTACGAGCAGTACTTC